These 32 T cell receptor beta chains came from one sample sequenced in a study of blood T cell repertoires in COVID-19. TCRdb keeps only in-frame clones here, not all; method: immunoSEQ multiplex PCR. The sample holds 110,000 to 150,000 clones, approximately 80% seen once. The sequenced sample consisted of PBMCs or T cells enriched from blood (not recorded which). The receptors originated from a woman between 18 and 30 years old who had been exposed to COVID-19.

The chain's CDR3 is CASSSGGGYQPQHF. CDR3 DNA: TGTGCCAGCAGCTCAGGGGGCGGTTATCAGCCCCAGCATTTT. This chain joins TRBV28 and TRBJ1-5, with 8 positions matching TRBD1. There are 14 residues in the CDR3. Germline CDR1 MDHEN, CDR2 SYDVKM. The V gene end was trimmed by 6 bases and the J gene end by 5 bases; junction bases not matched to a gene: 6. The full variable domain, rest sourced from reference TRBV28 and TRBJ1-5, is DVKVTQSSRYLVKRTGEKVFLECVQDMDHENMFWYRQDPGLGLRLIYFSYDVKMKEKGDIPEGYSVSREKKERFSLILESASTNQTSMYLCASSSGGGYQPQHFGDGTRLSIL.

The rearrangement joins TRBV7-6 to TRBJ2-5; 14 bases fit TRBD2. The length of the CDR3 is 16 residues. CDR1 and CDR2 from the germline V gene are SGHVS and FNYEAQ. J was trimmed by 6 bases and V by 1 base; bases with no gene match: 4. CDR3 DNA sequence: TGTGCCAGCAGCTTAGTCGGGACTAGCGGGAGAAAGACCCAGTACTTC. Its protein product is CASSLVGTSGRKTQYF.

The genes are TRBV11-2 and TRBJ2-7; 12 bases are shared with TRBD2. V lost 4 bases, J lost 2 bases, and 6 bases stayed unmatched. Germline-derived CDR1 and CDR2 are SGHAT and FQNNGV. The CDR3 extends over 16 amino acids. Here the CDR3 reads CASSSWTSGTTYEQYF. The DNA of the CDR3 is TGTGCCAGCAGCTCCTGGACTAGCGGGACGACCTACGAGCAGTACTTC.

The chain is built from TRBV11-2 and TRBJ1-4; D is possibly TRBD1 (5 bases). With 1 base removed from V and 0 bases from J, the gap between germline ends came to 12 bases. The CDR3 is 17 amino acids. Germline loops: CDR1 SGHAT, CDR2 FQNNGV. The CDR3 sequence: CASSLGVTAATNEKLFF. The CDR3 nucleotides read TGTGCCAGCAGCTTAGGAGTGACAGCCGCAACTAATGAAAAACTGTTTTTT. Looking up the rest from reference TRBV11-2 and TRBJ1-4 gives the full variable domain: EAGVAQSPRYKIIEKRQSVAFWCNPISGHATLYWYQQILGQGPKLLIQFQNNGVVDDSQLPKDRFSAERLKGVDSTLKIQPAKLEDSAVYLCASSLGVTAATNEKLFFGSGTQLSVL.

This clone was seen just once. CDR3 loop: CASSQEPDTNYGYTF. The CDR3 DNA is TGCGCCAGCAGCCAGGAACCGGACACTAACTATGGCTACACCTTC. The V and J genes are TRBV5-1 and TRBJ1-2; D possibly corresponds to TRBD1 (5 bases). CDR1 is SGHRS and CDR2 is YFSETQ in the germline V gene. Between the trimmed V and J ends, which lost 4 bases and 0 bases, there was a span of 13 bases. The CDR3 runs 15 residues.

The V and J genes are TRBV2 and TRBJ1-4, with no clear D. Germline CDR1 SNHLY, CDR2 FYNNEI. The CDR3 covers 14 residues. The germline V and J ends were trimmed by 6 bases and 0 bases, with 8 bases remaining between them. CDR3 in amino acids: CASRVQSTNEKLFF. The CDR3 nucleotides are TGTGCCAGCAGGGTACAGTCAACTAATGAAAAACTGTTTTTT.

The CDR3 spells CASKGVDTGELFF. In nucleotides, the CDR3 is TGTGCCAGCAAAGGGGTGGACACCGGGGAGCTGTTTTTT. The chain employs TRBV27 and TRBJ2-2, with D possibly TRBD1 on 5 matching bases. Germline assignment: CDR1 MNHEY and CDR2 SMNVEV (reference sequence). The CDR3 is 13 amino acids. Trimming stripped 7 bases from V and 3 bases from J, with 9 bases between.

The chain combines TRBV10-3 with TRBJ2-1; perhaps TRBD2 as D (5 bases). CDR3 length equals 17 residues. V was shortened by 6 bases and J by 0 bases, with 18 bases between the two germline ends. In germline, CDR1 is ENHRY, CDR2 SYGVKD. The DNA of the CDR3 is TGTGCCATCAGCCCGAGCGGTATGGGCAGCTCCTACAATGAGCAGTTCTTC. Its protein is CAISPSGMGSSYNEQFF.

The chain joins TRBV28 to TRBJ2-5, with D perhaps matching TRBD1 (5 bases). Between the trimmed V and J ends, which lost 6 bases and 4 bases, there was a span of 21 bases. This CDR3 contains 16 residues. Per germline, CDR1 MDHEN and CDR2 SYDVKM. DNA of the CDR3: TGTGCCAGCAGAACGGTGTTAAGGGGCCAAGGAGAGACCCAGTACTTC. Translation gives CASRTVLRGQGETQYF.

In its sample, this clone was seen a few times. The V gene is TRBV19, the J gene TRBJ1-1, with TRBD1 matching 8 bases. The CDR3 is 14 residues long. V was clipped by 6 bases and J by 1 base; unmatched bases: 4. Germline CDR1 and CDR2: LNHDA and SQIVND (reference sequence). The CDR3 region has the DNA TGTGCCAGTAGGACAGGGGATCGGAACACTGAAGCTTTCTTT. It codes for CASRTGDRNTEAFF.

J is TRBJ2-7 and V is TRBV18; 7 bases fit TRBD2. Germline lookup yields CDR1 KGHSH and CDR2 LQKENI. With 6 bases clipped from V and 6 bases from J, the junction kept 2 bases outside the gene matches. The CDR3 totals 11 residues. The CDR3 bases are TGTGCCAGCTCCTCGGGAGGCGAGCAGTACTTC. Translation gives CASSSGGEQYF.

The V gene is TRBV10-3, the J gene TRBJ1-5, with D hard to call. The CDR3 is 11 residues long. The germline V and J ends were trimmed by 0 bases and 15 bases, with 9 bases remaining between them. CDR1 ENHRY and CDR2 SYGVKD come from the germline V gene. CDR3 DNA sequence: TGTGCCATCAGTGAGTCAACAGTGGGGCATTTT. Translation gives CAISESTVGHF.

The genes are TRBV3-1 (or the pseudogene TRBV3-2) and TRBJ1-5; 7 bases agree with TRBD1. Per germline, CDR1 LGHDT and CDR2 YNNKEL (reference sequence). The CDR3 is 15 residues long. Trimming at V came to 5 bases and at J to 6 bases, leaving 10 bases not matched to a gene. CDR3 DNA sequence: TGTGCCAGCAGCTTAGGGACAGAAGGGGTTCAGCCCCAGCATTTT. Amino acids: CASSLGTEGVQPQHF.

DNA for the CDR3: TGTGCCAGCAGTGAGCTAGCTCGGTGGTACTTC. It yields the protein CASSELARWYF. The rearrangement joins TRBV2 to TRBJ2-4; tentative D call: TRBD2 (5 bases). The germline V and J ends were trimmed by 3 bases and 15 bases, with 12 bases remaining between them. The CDR3 runs to 11 residues. The germline V gene encodes CDR1 SNHLY and CDR2 FYNNEI.

This clone has just one count. The V gene is TRBV28, the J gene TRBJ1-5, with D perhaps TRBD1 (5 bases). The CDR3 spans 15 residues. Trimming removed 2 bases at V and 9 bases at J, with 17 bases between. CDR1 MDHEN and CDR2 SYDVKM come from the germline V gene. Here the CDR3 reads CASSLAGTSVGPQHF. The CDR3 region has the DNA TGTGCCAGCAGTTTAGCCGGGACTTCGGTAGGGCCCCAGCATTTT.

V usage is TRBV18 and J usage is TRBJ2-2; 9 bases fit TRBD2. Germline assignment: CDR1 KGHSH and CDR2 LQKENI. This CDR3 region has 17 residues. Trimming took 3 bases from V and 3 from J; bases not matched to a gene: 8. CDR3 coding DNA: TGTGCCAGCTCACCCAATATAGCGGGAGTTTACACCGGGGAGCTGTTTTTT. Translating it yields CASSPNIAGVYTGELFF.

This chain uses TRBV28 with TRBJ1-2; a weak D match, TRBD1 (5 bases). Trimming left V 3 bases short and J 4 bases short, with 18 bases between. This CDR3 region has 16 residues. Germline V CDR1 and CDR2: MDHEN, SYDVKM. CDR3 amino acids: CASSFREPDSAYGYTF. The CDR3, as DNA: TGTGCCAGCAGTTTCCGCGAGCCAGACAGCGCCTATGGCTACACCTTC.

The chain uses TRBV28 and TRBJ1-1, with TRBD1 as a possible D gene (6 bases). This CDR3 region has 14 residues. The V gene's germline CDR1 is MDHEN and CDR2 SYDVKM. The V gene lost 5 bases and the J gene lost 0 bases, with 10 bases spanning the gap. CDR3 residues: CASSPDRLNTEAFF. DNA of the CDR3: TGTGCCAGCAGTCCCGACAGGTTGAACACTGAAGCTTTCTTT.

The chain links TRBV7-8 to TRBJ1-3, with 8 bases identical to TRBD1. This CDR3 comprises 15 residues. Looked up from germline, CDR1 is SGHVS and CDR2 is FQNEAQ. V shed 2 bases and J 2 bases; nucleotides not matched to a gene: 2. This CDR3 is CASSLPRGPGNTIYF. As DNA, the CDR3 is TGTGCCAGCAGCTTACCCAGGGGGCCTGGAAACACCATATATTTT.

The chain recombines TRBV28 with TRBJ1-5; D possibly corresponds to TRBD1 (5 bases). CDR1 and CDR2 from the germline V gene are MDHEN and SYDVKM. V was cut by 5 bases and J by 4 bases, with 15 bases left in between. The CDR3 is 15 residues long. The CDR3, as DNA: TGTGCCAGCAGTCTCCAGGGTGGGCTAAATCAGCCCCAGCATTTT. Translation gives CASSLQGGLNQPQHF. Full variable domain (missing parts from reference TRBV28 and TRBJ1-5): DVKVTQSSRYLVKRTGEKVFLECVQDMDHENMFWYRQDPGLGLRLIYFSYDVKMKEKGDIPEGYSVSREKKERFSLILESASTNQTSMYLCASSLQGGLNQPQHFGDGTRLSIL.

J is TRBJ2-1 and V is TRBV27, with D perhaps matching TRBD1 (5 bases). Germline CDR1 MNHEY, CDR2 SMNVEV (reference sequence). V lost 3 bases to trimming and J lost 11 bases, with 14 bases between them. This CDR3 spans 13 amino acids. This CDR3 reads CASSLGRAGQQFF. CDR3 DNA: TGTGCCAGCAGTTTGGGCAGGGCCGGTCAGCAGTTCTTC.

This clone came up a few times. In nucleotides, the CDR3 is TGTGCCAGCAGCTTCCACCGGGGGGGCACTGAAGCTTTCTTT. Amino acid sequence: CASSFHRGGTEAFF. The genes are TRBV6-2 or TRBV6-3 and TRBJ1-1, with D possibly matching TRBD1 (5 bases). This CDR3 comprises 14 residues. The V gene's germline CDR1 is MNHEY and CDR2 SVGEGT. The V end lost 6 bases, the J end lost 4 bases, and 15 bases lay between the germline ends.

The chain is built from TRBV19 and TRBJ1-5; D perhaps matches TRBD1 (6 bases). Germline V CDR1 and CDR2: LNHDA, SQIVND (reference sequence). The CDR3 sequence is 15 residues long. The V end was cut by 6 bases, the J end by 7 bases, with 19 bases between. CDR3 loop: CASSLDSWGLQPQHF. The CDR3 coding sequence is TGTGCCAGTAGCCTGGACAGCTGGGGGCTGCAGCCCCAGCATTTT.

CDR3 sequence: CASSGWDTQYF. The CDR3 DNA sequence: TGTGCCAGTAGTGGCTGGGATACGCAGTATTTT. V usage is TRBV19 and J usage is TRBJ2-3; the D is unclear. CDR3 length equals 11 residues. Trimming left V 5 bases short and J 6 bases short, with 6 bases between. Germline V gene lookup returns CDR1 LNHDA and CDR2 SQIVND (reference sequence).

The V call is TRBV7-3, the J call TRBJ1-1; TRBD1 agrees at 7 bases. Germline V gene data show CDR1 as SGHTA and CDR2 as FQGTGA. CDR3 length: 15 residues. Germline trimming cut 4 bases from V and 0 bases from J; bases unmatched to any gene: 5. The CDR3 is CASSSSRGMNTEAFF. The CDR3, as DNA: TGTGCCAGCAGCTCCAGCAGGGGGATGAACACTGAAGCTTTCTTT.

The chain uses TRBV27 and TRBJ2-3; D may be TRBD2 (5 bases). V shed 3 bases and J shed 0 bases, with 7 bases lying between them. Germline CDR1 is MNHEY and CDR2 is SMNVEV (reference sequence). The CDR3 consists of 14 residues. The CDR3: CASSFQRSTDTQYF. The CDR3 nucleotides are TGTGCCAGCAGTTTCCAGCGGAGCACAGATACGCAGTATTTT.

The V call is TRBV25-1, the J call TRBJ2-7; D unresolved. The V gene lost 4 bases and the J gene lost 2 bases, with 15 bases spanning the gap. Germline V gene lookup returns CDR1 MGHDK and CDR2 SYGVNS. This CDR3 has 15 residues. The CDR3, as DNA: TGTGCCAGCAGTGCCACACTCCCCGACACCTACGAGCAGTACTTC. Protein: CASSATLPDTYEQYF.

The chain employs TRBV28 and TRBJ2-7, with 7 bases lining up with TRBD1. The length of the CDR3 is 16 residues. Germline assignment: CDR1 MDHEN and CDR2 SYDVKM. The V gene end was trimmed by 2 bases and the J gene end by 7 bases; junction bases not matched to a gene: 14. CDR3 sequence: CASSLLSGTVNREQYF. CDR3 nucleotides: TGTGCCAGCAGTTTACTGTCCGGGACAGTTAATCGGGAGCAGTACTTC.

This chain connects TRBV7-9 to TRBJ1-4; tentatively, D is TRBD1 (5 bases). CDR1 is SEHNR, CDR2 FQNEAQ, per germline (reference sequence). V lost 5 bases and J 6 bases, leaving 16 bases between the germline ends. The CDR3 has 15 residues. The CDR3 nucleotides read TGTGCCAGCAGCAAACGGACAAACCTCGATGAAAAACTGTTTTTT. It specifies CASSKRTNLDEKLFF.

This chain uses TRBV10-3 with TRBJ1-2, with D tentatively TRBD1 (6 bases). The germline gives CDR1 ENHRY, CDR2 SYGVKD. The CDR3 has 16 amino acids. Trimming shortened V by 0 bases and J by 5 bases, and 16 bases separated the two germline ends. This CDR3 is CAISESGGGRLYGYTF. The CDR3 nucleotides are TGTGCCATCAGTGAGTCGGGCGGGGGGCGACTTTATGGCTACACCTTC.

The chain uses TRBV21-1 and TRBJ1-4. TRBV21-1 corresponds to a pseudogene. This CDR3 has 17 amino acids. CDR3: CASTPLFQTGVNEKLFF. CDR3 in DNA: TGTGCCAGCACCCCACTATTCCAGACTGGTGTTAATGAAAAACTGTTTTTT.

The chain joins TRBV18 to TRBJ1-5, with a tentative D call TRBD1 (5 bases). V dropped 2 bases and J dropped 6 bases, with 8 bases sitting between them. This CDR3 has 13 amino acids. CDR1 is KGHSH and CDR2 is LQKENI in the germline V gene. In nucleotides, the CDR3 is TGTGCCAGCTCACCAATGGACATTCAGCCCCAGCATTTT. Translating it yields CASSPMDIQPQHF.